The 22 T cell receptor beta chains presented below share a single source sample, sequenced in a study of blood T cells in healthy people across ages. Primers used in a second PCR of roughly 6 to 11 cycles were a sample-barcoded 5' primer and a J-beta primer mix. MiXCR, run by TCRdb on the 5' RACE reads, gives a single entry per CDR3 protein. The sample carries roughly 1.9 million distinct CDR3 sequences, 30% to 40% recorded once. The sample was blood. The receptors here all came from a human donor in good health.

The gene calls are TRBV27 and TRBJ2-2, with 8 bases that match TRBD1. The CDR3 is 16 residues long. Germline values: CDR1 MNHEY, CDR2 SMNVEV (reference sequence). J was trimmed by 5 bases and V by 0 bases; bases with no gene match: 5. The CDR3 region is CASSLSYGQGTGELFF. The CDR3 nucleotides are TGTGCCAGCAGTTTATCATACGGACAGGGAACCGGGGAGCTGTTTTTT.

This chain connects TRBV6-2 or TRBV6-3 to TRBJ2-7; D gene ambiguous. The tail of the sequence fits TRBJ2-5 better, so the J call may be wrong. The V gene's germline CDR1 is MNHEY and CDR2 SVGEGT. The CDR3 is 12 residues long. In nucleotides, the CDR3 is TGTGCCAGCAGTTACTCGAAGGGGACCCAGTACTTC. Translation: CASSYSKGTQYF.

The rearrangement joins TRBV3-1 to TRBJ2-1, with D possibly being TRBD2 (6 bases). CDR3 length equals 14 residues. Germline values: CDR1 LGHDT, CDR2 YNNKEL (reference sequence). The V end was cut by 4 bases, the J end by 5 bases, with 12 bases between. The CDR3 here is CASSRGGDDNEQFF. The CDR3 DNA reads TGTGCCAGCAGCCGCGGCGGGGACGACAATGAGCAGTTCTTC.

The CDR3 nucleotides read TGTGCCAGCGGGAACTCAGGGATCTATGGCTACACCTTC. Encoded protein: CASGNSGIYGYTF. This chain links TRBV27 with TRBJ1-2; D possibly corresponds to TRBD1 (5 bases). The CDR3 contains 13 residues. V was cut by 8 bases and J by 4 bases, with 14 bases left in between. The germline gives CDR1 MNHEY, CDR2 SMNVEV (reference sequence).

This clonotype was seen a handful of times. The CDR3 nucleotides read TGTGCCAGTATCGACTCTCGTCACGGCTACACCTTC. Amino acids: CASIDSRHGYTF. J is TRBJ1-2 and V is TRBV19, with no clear D. This CDR3 has 12 amino acids. V was cut by 7 bases and J by 8 bases, with 14 bases left in between. Germline lookup yields CDR1 LNHDA and CDR2 SQIVND (reference sequence). The full variable domain, its missing parts supplied by reference TRBV19 and TRBJ1-2, is DGGITQSPKYLFRKEGQNVTLSCEQNLNHDAMYWYRQDPGQGLRLIYYSQIVNDFQKGDIAEGYSVSREKKESFPLTVTSAQKNPTAFYLCASIDSRHGYTFGSGTRLTVV.

The chain combines TRBV12-3 or TRBV12-4 with TRBJ2-1; TRBD2 aligns across 8 bases. The CDR3 runs to 14 residues. The junction had 7 bases not matched to a gene; V was cut back by 6 bases and J by 6 bases. CDR3: CASRPGLGSNEQFF. CDR3 nucleotide sequence: TGTGCCAGCAGGCCGGGACTAGGGTCCAATGAGCAGTTCTTC.

This clonotype was found a few times. This chain joins TRBV7-2 and TRBJ2-1; D uncertain. In germline, CDR1 is SGHTA, CDR2 FQGNSA. Trimming took off 1 base at V and 3 bases at J, with 13 bases between the two ends. CDR3 length: 16 amino acids. CDR3 nucleotides: TGTGCCAGCAGCTTAGGTCCAGGCCCTTTCTACAATGAGCAGTTCTTC. Protein sequence: CASSLGPGPFYNEQFF.

This clonotype was recorded at least ten times. This chain connects TRBV6-5 to TRBJ2-1; D gene ambiguous. The CDR3 loop spans 11 amino acids. Trimming shortened V by 6 bases and J by 1 base, and 1 base separated the two germline ends. Germline V lookup: CDR1 MNHEY, CDR2 SVGAGI. The CDR3 sequence is CASRSYNEQFF. The CDR3 nucleotides read TGTGCCAGCAGATCCTACAATGAGCAGTTCTTC.

This clonotype was seen a few times. The chain links TRBV12-3 or TRBV12-4 to TRBJ1-5; no clear D. This CDR3 comprises 15 residues. V was trimmed by 1 base and J by 7 bases, leaving 14 bases between them. As DNA, the CDR3 is TGTGCCAGCAGTTTAGATGGAGGGAAAGGACAGCCCCAGCATTTT. This encodes CASSLDGGKGQPQHF.

The rearrangement joins TRBV7-6 to TRBJ1-5; D remains ambiguous. The germline V and J ends were trimmed by 3 bases and 5 bases, with 11 bases remaining between them. The CDR3 has 14 amino acids. The germline V gene has CDR1 SGHVS and CDR2 FNYEAQ. This chain's CDR3 is CASSLEGQDQPQHF. Here the CDR3 DNA reads TGTGCCAGCAGCTTGGAAGGGCAGGATCAGCCCCAGCATTTT.

The rearrangement uses TRBV7-9 and TRBJ1-2, with a tentative D call TRBD1 (6 bases). This CDR3 spans 14 amino acids. Trimming cost V 6 bases and J 3 bases, with 14 bases left between them. Germline-derived CDR1 and CDR2 are SEHNR and FQNEAQ (reference sequence). The CDR3 bases are TGTGCCAGCAGTTCGACACAGGGAGACTATGGCTACACCTTC. Amino acid sequence: CASSSTQGDYGYTF. Drawing the rest from reference TRBV7-9 and TRBJ1-2, the complete variable domain is DTGVSQNPRHKITKRGQNVTFRCDPISEHNRLYWYRQTLGQGPEFLTYFQNEAQLEKSRLLSDRFSAERPKGSFSTLEIQRTEQGDSAMYLCASSSTQGDYGYTFGSGTRLTVV.

The chain couples TRBV20-1 to TRBJ1-2; no definite D call. Trimming cost V 6 bases and J 5 bases, with 16 bases left between them. This CDR3 comprises 13 residues. The germline V gene has CDR1 DFQATT and CDR2 SNEGSKA (reference sequence). CDR3 loop: CSAEGSPEYGYTF. The CDR3 region has the DNA TGCAGTGCAGAGGGTAGCCCGGAGTATGGCTACACCTTC.

The chain joins TRBV7-9 to TRBJ1-4; D is perhaps TRBD1 (5 bases). This CDR3 region has 13 residues. Trimming removed 5 bases from V and 5 bases from J, with 9 bases in between. Germline V gene data show CDR1 as SEHNR and CDR2 as FQNEAQ (reference sequence). CDR3 sequence (DNA): TGTGCCAGCAGCCGTAGACAGAATGAAAAACTGTTTTTT. Its translation: CASSRRQNEKLFF.

The chain joins TRBV20-1 to TRBJ1-1; 8 bases align to TRBD1. In germline, CDR1 is DFQATT, CDR2 SNEGSKA (reference sequence). V lost 1 base to trimming and J lost 11 bases; unmatched junction nucleotides: 6. The CDR3 runs 12 residues. CDR3 protein: CSARGDRRVAFF. The DNA for the CDR3 is TGCAGTGCTAGAGGGGACAGGCGTGTGGCTTTCTTT.

The rearrangement links TRBV7-2 to TRBJ1-6; no firm D call. V was clipped by 2 bases and J by 11 bases, with 7 bases between them. Per the germline V gene, CDR1 is SGHTA and CDR2 is FQGNSA. This CDR3 contains 12 residues. The CDR3 loop is CASSLWLAPLHF. DNA for the CDR3: TGTGCCAGCAGCTTATGGTTAGCACCCCTCCACTTT.

This chain joins TRBV7-2 and TRBJ2-5; possibly TRBD1 for D (6 bases). The germline V gene has CDR1 SGHTA and CDR2 FQGNSA. V lost 10 bases, J lost 9 bases, and 21 bases lay in between. This CDR3 comprises 13 residues. CDR3 loop: CATTGLDPGAQYF. CDR3 nucleotide sequence: TGTGCCACAACCGGGCTAGACCCAGGGGCCCAGTACTTC.

This sequence joins TRBV20-1 and TRBJ1-2, with 9 positions matching TRBD1. Per the germline V gene, CDR1 is DFQATT and CDR2 is SNEGSKA (reference sequence). CDR3 length: 13 residues. J gave up 5 bases and V 5 bases, and 6 bases lay outside the gene matches. In DNA form, the CDR3 reads TGCAGTGCTGGGGGACAGGGTCTGTATGGCTACACCTTC. Encoded protein: CSAGGQGLYGYTF.

This clonotype was observed at least ten times. The genes are TRBV7-9 and TRBJ2-1, with D perhaps TRBD1 (6 bases). Trimming removed 5 bases from V and 2 bases from J, with 16 bases in between. The germline V gene encodes CDR1 SEHNR and CDR2 FQNEAQ (reference sequence). This CDR3 is 16 amino acids long. The CDR3 DNA reads TGTGCCAGCAGCAAAAGGACAGCAACACCCTACAATGAGCAGTTCTTC. Its protein product is CASSKRTATPYNEQFF.

This clonotype appeared a single time. The V and J genes are TRBV20-1 and TRBJ2-3; 7 nucleotides line up with TRBD2. The germline V gene encodes CDR1 DFQATT and CDR2 SNEGSKA (reference sequence). CDR3 length: 16 amino acids. V dropped 5 bases and J dropped 4; count of bases not matched to a gene: 15. The CDR3 coding sequence is TGCAGTGCTCCCCGAACTAGCGTTATAGGGTCAGATACGCAGTATTTT. Its protein product is CSAPRTSVIGSDTQYF.

This clonotype was seen more than once but under ten times. V usage is TRBV15 and J usage is TRBJ2-4; D gene ambiguous. The germline V gene has CDR1 LNHNV and CDR2 YYDKDF (reference sequence). The CDR3 length is 12 residues. V was trimmed by 0 bases and J by 9 bases, leaving 6 bases between them. The CDR3 loop reads CATSRDKGIQYF. The CDR3 DNA sequence: TGTGCCACCAGCAGAGATAAGGGCATTCAGTACTTC.

This clonotype was detected a few times. The chain employs TRBV11-1 and TRBJ1-2; 7 bases are a match to TRBD1. Germline values: CDR1 SGHAT, CDR2 FQDESV (reference sequence). The CDR3 spans 15 residues. The V and J ends lost 5 bases and 4 bases, in that order; junction bases with no gene match: 10. The CDR3 region is CASSHPGTAFYGYTF. The CDR3 nucleotides are TGTGCCAGCAGCCATCCCGGGACAGCCTTCTATGGCTACACCTTC.

This clonotype occurred a few times. This sequence joins TRBV6-2 or TRBV6-3 and TRBJ1-2, with TRBD1 identical over 8 bases. The CDR3 contains 15 residues. The junction had 16 bases not matched to a gene; V was cut back by 6 bases and J by 10 bases. The germline V gene has CDR1 MNHEY and CDR2 SVGEGT. The CDR3 is CASSPGQGAVGDYTF. The CDR3 nucleotides are TGTGCCAGCAGCCCCGGACAGGGCGCCGTCGGGGACTACACCTTC.